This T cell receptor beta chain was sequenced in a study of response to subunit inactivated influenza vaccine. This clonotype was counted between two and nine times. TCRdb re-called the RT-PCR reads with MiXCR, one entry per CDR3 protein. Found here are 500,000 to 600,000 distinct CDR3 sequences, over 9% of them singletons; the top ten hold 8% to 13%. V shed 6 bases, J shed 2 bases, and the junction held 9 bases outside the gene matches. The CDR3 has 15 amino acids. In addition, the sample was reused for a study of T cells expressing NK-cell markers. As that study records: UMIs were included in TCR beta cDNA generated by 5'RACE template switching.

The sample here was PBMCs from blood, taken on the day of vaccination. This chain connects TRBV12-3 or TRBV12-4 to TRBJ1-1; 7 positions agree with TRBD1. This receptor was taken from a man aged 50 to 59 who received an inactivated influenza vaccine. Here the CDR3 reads CASSPTTGINTEAFF. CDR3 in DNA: TGTGCCAGCAGCCCGACGACAGGGATCAACACTGAAGCTTTCTTT.